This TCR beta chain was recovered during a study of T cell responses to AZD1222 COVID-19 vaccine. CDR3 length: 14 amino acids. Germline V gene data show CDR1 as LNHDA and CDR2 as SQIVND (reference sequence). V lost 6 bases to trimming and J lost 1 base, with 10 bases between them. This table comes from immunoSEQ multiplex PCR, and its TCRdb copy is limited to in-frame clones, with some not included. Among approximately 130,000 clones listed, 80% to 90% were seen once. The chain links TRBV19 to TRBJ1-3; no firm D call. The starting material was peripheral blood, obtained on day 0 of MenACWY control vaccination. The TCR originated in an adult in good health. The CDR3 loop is CASSPGGSGNTIYF. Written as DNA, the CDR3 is TGTGCCAGTAGCCCTGGCGGGTCTGGAAACACCATATATTTT.